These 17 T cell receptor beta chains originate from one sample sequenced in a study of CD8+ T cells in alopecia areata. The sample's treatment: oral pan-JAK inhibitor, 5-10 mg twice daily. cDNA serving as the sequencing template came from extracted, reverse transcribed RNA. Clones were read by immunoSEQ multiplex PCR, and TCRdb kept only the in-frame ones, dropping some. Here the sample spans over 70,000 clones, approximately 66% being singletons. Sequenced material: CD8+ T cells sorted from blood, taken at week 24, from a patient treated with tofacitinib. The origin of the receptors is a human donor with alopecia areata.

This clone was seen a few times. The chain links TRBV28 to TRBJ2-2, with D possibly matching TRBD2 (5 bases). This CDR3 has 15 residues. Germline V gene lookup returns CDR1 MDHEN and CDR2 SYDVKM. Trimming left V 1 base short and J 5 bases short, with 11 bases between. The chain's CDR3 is CASSLLAGVTGELFF. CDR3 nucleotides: TGTGCCAGCAGTTTATTGGCGGGCGTGACCGGGGAGCTGTTTTTT.

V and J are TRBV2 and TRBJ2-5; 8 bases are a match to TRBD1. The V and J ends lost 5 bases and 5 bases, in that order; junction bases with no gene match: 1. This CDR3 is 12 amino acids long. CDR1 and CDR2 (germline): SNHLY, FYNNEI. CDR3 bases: TGTGCCAGCAGTCGACAGGGGGAGACCCAGTACTTC. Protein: CASSRQGETQYF.

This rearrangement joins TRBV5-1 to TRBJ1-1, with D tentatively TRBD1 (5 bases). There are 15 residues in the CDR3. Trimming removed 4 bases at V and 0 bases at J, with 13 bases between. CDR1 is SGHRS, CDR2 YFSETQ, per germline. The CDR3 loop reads CASSRGARLNTEAFF. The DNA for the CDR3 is TGCGCCAGCAGCAGAGGGGCCCGATTGAACACTGAAGCTTTCTTT.

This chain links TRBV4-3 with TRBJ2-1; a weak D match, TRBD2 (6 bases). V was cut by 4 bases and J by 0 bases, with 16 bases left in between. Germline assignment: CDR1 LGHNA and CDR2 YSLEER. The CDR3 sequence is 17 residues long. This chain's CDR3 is CASSRGFGGSSYNEQFF. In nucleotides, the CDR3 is TGCGCCAGCAGCCGAGGTTTCGGGGGAAGCTCCTACAATGAGCAGTTCTTC.

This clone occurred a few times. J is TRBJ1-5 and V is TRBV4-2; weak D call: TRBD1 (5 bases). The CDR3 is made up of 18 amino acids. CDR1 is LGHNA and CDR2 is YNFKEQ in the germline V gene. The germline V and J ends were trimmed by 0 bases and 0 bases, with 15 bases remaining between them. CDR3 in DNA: TGTGCCAGCAGCCAAGATGGGGGTAGGTTGGGTAGCAATCAGCCCCAGCATTTT. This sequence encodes CASSQDGGRLGSNQPQHF.

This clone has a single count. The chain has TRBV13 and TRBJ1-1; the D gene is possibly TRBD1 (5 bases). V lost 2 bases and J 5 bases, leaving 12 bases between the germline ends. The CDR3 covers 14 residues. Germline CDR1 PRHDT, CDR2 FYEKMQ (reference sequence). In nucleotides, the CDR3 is TGTGCCAGCAGCTTACCTAGCCAGGGAACTGAAGCTTTCTTT. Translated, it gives CASSLPSQGTEAFF.

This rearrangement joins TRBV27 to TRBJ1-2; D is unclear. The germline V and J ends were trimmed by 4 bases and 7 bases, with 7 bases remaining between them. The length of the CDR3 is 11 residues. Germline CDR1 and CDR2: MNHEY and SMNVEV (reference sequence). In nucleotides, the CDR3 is TGTGCCAGCAGTTCGGACGGTGGCTACACCTTC. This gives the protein CASSSDGGYTF.

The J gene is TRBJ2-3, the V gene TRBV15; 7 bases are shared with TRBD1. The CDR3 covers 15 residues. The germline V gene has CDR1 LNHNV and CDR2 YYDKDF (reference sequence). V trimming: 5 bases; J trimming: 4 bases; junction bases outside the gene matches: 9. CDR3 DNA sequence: TGTGCCACCAGCCCGACGAGGCAGGGGGCAGATACGCAGTATTTT. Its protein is CATSPTRQGADTQYF.

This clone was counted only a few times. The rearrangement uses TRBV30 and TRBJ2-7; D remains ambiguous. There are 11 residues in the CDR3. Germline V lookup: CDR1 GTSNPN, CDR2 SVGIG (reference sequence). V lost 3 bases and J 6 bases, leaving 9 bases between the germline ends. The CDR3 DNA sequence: TGTGCCTGGAGCGAGACGAGCGAGCAGTACTTC. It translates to CAWSETSEQYF.

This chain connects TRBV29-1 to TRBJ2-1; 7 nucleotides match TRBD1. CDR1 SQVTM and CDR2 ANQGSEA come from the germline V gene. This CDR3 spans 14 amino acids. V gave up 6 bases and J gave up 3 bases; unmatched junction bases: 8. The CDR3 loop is CSVRGTASYNEQFF. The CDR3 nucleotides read TGCAGCGTGAGGGGGACAGCGAGCTACAATGAGCAGTTCTTC.

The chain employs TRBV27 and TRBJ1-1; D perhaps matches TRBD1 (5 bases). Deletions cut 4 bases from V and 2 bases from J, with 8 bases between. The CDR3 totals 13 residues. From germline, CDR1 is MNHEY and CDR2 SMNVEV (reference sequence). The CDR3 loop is CASSWGRNTEAFF. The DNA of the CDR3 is TGTGCCAGCAGTTGGGGCAGAAACACTGAAGCTTTCTTT.

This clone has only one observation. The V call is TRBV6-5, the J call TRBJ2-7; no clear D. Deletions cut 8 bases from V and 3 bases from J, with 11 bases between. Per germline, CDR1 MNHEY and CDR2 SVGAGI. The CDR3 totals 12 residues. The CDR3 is CASSFKGYEQYF. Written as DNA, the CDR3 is TGTGCCAGCTCCTTCAAGGGCTACGAGCAGTACTTC.

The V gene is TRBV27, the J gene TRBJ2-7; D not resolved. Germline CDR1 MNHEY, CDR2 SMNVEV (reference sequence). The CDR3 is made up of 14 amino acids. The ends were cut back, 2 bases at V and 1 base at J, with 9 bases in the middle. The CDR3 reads CASSLGSGSYEQYF. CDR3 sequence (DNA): TGTGCCAGCAGTTTAGGTTCAGGATCCTACGAGCAGTACTTC.

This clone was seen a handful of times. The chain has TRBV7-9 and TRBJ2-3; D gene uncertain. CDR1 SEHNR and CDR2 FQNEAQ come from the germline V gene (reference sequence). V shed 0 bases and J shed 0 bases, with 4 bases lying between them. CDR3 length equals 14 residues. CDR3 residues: CASSLAASTDTQYF. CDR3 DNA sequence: TGTGCCAGCAGCTTAGCGGCTAGCACAGATACGCAGTATTTT. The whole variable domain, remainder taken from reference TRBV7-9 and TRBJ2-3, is DTGVSQNPRHKITKRGQNVTFRCDPISEHNRLYWYRQTLGQGPEFLTYFQNEAQLEKSRLLSDRFSAERPKGSFSTLEIQRTEQGDSAMYLCASSLAASTDTQYFGPGTRLTVL.

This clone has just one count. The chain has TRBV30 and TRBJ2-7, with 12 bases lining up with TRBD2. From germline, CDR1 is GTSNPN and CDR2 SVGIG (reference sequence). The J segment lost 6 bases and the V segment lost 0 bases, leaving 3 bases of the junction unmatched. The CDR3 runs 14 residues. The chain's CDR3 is CAWSVAGLAGEQYF. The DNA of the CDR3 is TGTGCCTGGAGTGTAGCGGGACTAGCGGGCGAGCAGTACTTC.

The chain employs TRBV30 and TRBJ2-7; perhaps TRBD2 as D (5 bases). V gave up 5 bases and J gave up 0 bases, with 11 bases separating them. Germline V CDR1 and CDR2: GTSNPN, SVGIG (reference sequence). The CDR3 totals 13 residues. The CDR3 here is CAWRGPASYEQYF. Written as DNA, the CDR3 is TGTGCCTGGCGCGGGCCCGCCTCCTACGAGCAGTACTTC.

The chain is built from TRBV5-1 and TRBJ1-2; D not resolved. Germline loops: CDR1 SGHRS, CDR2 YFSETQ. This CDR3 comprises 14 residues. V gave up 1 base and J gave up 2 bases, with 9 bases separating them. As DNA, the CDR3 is TGCGCCAGCAGCTTGCCAAGACGGAACTATGGCTACACCTTC. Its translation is CASSLPRRNYGYTF.